Below are 3 T cell receptor beta chains sequenced from a single sample in a study of T cell responses to AZD1222 COVID-19 vaccine. The assay was immunoSEQ multiplex PCR, and TCRdb's table has in-frame clones only and misses some. The table lists around 100,000 clones, less than 95% of them singletons, with around 4.8% in the top ten. The material was peripheral blood, obtained on day 0 of AZD1222 vaccination. The receptors originated from an adult in good health.

This chain uses TRBV30 with TRBJ1-1, with D uncertain. Germline V gene data show CDR1 as GTSNPN and CDR2 as SVGIG (reference sequence). This CDR3 has 13 residues. V was cut by 0 bases and J by 5 bases, with 10 bases left in between. The CDR3 reads CAWSVMGGTEAFF. CDR3 bases: TGTGCCTGGAGTGTAATGGGTGGAACTGAAGCTTTCTTT.

The chain links TRBV6-6 to TRBJ1-4, with a tentative D call TRBD1 (5 bases). This CDR3 is 13 amino acids long. Germline CDR1 and CDR2: MNHNY and SVGAGI (reference sequence). Trimming shortened V by 11 bases and J by 7 bases, and 17 bases separated the two germline ends. The DNA of the CDR3 is TGTGCCGGGACCCGGGGTCCGACTGAAAAACTGTTTTTT. Protein sequence: CAGTRGPTEKLFF.

This clone was counted only a few times. The chain recombines TRBV6-5 with TRBJ1-2, with D perhaps TRBD1 (5 bases). V lost 4 bases and J lost 5, with 11 bases in between. The V gene's germline CDR1 is MNHEY and CDR2 SVGAGI. This CDR3 region has 13 residues. The CDR3 loop reads CASSSWGRYGYTF. CDR3 nucleotide sequence: TGTGCCAGCAGTTCTTGGGGGAGGTATGGCTACACCTTC.